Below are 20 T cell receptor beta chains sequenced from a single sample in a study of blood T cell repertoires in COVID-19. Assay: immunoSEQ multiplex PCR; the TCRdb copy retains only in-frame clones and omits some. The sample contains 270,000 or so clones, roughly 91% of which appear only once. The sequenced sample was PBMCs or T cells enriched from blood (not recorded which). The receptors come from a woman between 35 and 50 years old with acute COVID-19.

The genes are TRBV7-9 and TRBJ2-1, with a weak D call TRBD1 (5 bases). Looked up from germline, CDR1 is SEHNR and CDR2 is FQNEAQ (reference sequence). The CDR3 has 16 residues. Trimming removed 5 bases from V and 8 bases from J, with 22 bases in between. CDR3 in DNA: TGTGCCAGCAGCCCATTATTCGCAATAATAGGGGATGAGCAGTTCTTC. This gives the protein CASSPLFAIIGDEQFF.

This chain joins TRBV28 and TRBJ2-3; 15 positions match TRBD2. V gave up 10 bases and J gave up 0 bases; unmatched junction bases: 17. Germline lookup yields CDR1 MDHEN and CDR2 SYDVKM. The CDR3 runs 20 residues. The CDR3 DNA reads TGTGCCACCCCCCCGGGGGCCCCGGGACTAGCGGGGGGTAGCACAGATACGCAGTATTTT. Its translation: CATPPGAPGLAGGSTDTQYF.

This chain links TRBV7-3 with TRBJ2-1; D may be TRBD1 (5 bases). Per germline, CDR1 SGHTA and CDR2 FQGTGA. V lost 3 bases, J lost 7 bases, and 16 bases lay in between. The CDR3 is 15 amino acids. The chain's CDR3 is CASSFDGAGRNEQFF. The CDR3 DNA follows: TGTGCCAGCAGCTTTGATGGGGCTGGTAGAAATGAGCAGTTCTTC.

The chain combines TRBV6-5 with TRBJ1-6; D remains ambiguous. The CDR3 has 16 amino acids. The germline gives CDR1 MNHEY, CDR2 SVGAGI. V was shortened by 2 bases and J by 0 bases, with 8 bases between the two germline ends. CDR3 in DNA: TGTGCCAGCAGTTACAAGGAGAGCTCCTATAATTCACCCCTCCACTTT. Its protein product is CASSYKESSYNSPLHF.

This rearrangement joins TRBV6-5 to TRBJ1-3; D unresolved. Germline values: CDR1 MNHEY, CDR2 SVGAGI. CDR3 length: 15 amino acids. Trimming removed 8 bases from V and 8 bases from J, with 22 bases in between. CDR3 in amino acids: CASAASRLVADTIYF. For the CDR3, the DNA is TGTGCCAGCGCGGCCTCCAGACTTGTGGCGGACACCATATATTTT.

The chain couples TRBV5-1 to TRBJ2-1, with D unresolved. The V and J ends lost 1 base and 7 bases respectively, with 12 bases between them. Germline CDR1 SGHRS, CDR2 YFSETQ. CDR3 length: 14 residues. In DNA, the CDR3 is TGCGCCAGCAGCTTGTCCCCACCCGGGAATGAGCAGTTCTTC. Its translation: CASSLSPPGNEQFF.

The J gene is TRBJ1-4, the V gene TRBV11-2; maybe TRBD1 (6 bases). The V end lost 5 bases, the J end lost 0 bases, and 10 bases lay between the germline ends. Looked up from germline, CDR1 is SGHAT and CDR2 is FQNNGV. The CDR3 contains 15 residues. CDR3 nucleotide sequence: TGTGCCAGCAGCCTACAGGGTTCAACTAATGAAAAACTGTTTTTT. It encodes CASSLQGSTNEKLFF.

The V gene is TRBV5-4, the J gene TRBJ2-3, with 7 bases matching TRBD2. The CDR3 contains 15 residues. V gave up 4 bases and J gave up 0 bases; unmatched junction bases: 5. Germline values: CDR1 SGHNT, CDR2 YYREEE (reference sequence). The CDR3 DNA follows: TGTGCCAGCAGCCCTAGCGGTCAGAGCACAGATACGCAGTATTTT. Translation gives CASSPSGQSTDTQYF.

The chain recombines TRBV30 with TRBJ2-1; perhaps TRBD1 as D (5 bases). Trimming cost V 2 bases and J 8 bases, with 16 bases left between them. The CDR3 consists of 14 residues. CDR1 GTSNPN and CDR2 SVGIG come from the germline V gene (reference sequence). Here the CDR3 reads CAWSTFGQGHEQFF. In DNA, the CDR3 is TGTGCCTGGAGTACATTCGGGCAGGGTCATGAGCAGTTCTTC.

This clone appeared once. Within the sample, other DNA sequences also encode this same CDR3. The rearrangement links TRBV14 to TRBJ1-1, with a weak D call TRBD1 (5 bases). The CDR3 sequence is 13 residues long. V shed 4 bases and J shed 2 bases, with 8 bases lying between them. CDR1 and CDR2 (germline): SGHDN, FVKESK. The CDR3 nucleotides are TGTGCCAGCAGCCTGACAGTAAACACTGAAGCTTTCTTT. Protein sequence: CASSLTVNTEAFF.

The CDR3 bases are TGTGCCAGCAGCCGGAGCCCGTGCGCCGCACCCTCCGGCTATGGCTACACCTTC. Protein sequence: CASSRSPCAAPSGYGYTF. V and J are TRBV21-1 and TRBJ1-2. TRBV21-1 is assigned pseudogene status. CDR3 length: 18 amino acids.

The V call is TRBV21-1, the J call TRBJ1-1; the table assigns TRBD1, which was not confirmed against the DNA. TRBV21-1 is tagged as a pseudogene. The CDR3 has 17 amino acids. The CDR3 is CASSKEGRPRDTIEAFF. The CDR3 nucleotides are TGTGCCAGCAGCAAAGAGGGCAGACCACGGGACACTATCGAAGCTTTCTTT.

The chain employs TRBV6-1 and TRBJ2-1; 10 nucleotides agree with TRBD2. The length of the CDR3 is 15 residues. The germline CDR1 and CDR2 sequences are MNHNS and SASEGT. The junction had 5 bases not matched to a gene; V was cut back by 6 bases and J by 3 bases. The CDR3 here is CASRLGLADYNEQFF. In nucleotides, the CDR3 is TGTGCCAGCAGACTAGGACTAGCGGACTACAATGAGCAGTTCTTC.

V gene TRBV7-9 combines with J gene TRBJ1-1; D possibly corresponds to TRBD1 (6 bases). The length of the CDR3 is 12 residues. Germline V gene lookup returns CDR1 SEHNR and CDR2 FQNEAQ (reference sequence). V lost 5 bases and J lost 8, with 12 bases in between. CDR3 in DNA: TGTGCCAGCAGCCCAGGGGATTACGAAGCTTTCTTT. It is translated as CASSPGDYEAFF.

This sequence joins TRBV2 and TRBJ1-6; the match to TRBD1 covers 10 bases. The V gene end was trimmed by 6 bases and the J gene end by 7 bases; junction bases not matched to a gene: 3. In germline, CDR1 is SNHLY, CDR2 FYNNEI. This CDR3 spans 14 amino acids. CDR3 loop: CASRGQGRNSPLHF. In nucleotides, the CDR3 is TGTGCCAGCAGGGGACAGGGGAGGAATTCACCCCTCCACTTT.

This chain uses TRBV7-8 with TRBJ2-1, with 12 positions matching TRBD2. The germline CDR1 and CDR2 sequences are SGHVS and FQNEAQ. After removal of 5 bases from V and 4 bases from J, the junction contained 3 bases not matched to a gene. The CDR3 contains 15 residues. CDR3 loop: CASSPGTSGYNEQFF. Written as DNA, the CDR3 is TGTGCCAGCAGCCCTGGGACTAGCGGGTACAATGAGCAGTTCTTC.

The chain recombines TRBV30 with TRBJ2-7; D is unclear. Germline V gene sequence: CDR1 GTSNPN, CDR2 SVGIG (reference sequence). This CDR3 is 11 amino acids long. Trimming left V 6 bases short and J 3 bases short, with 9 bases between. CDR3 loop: CACISGYEQYF. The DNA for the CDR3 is TGTGCCTGCATCTCAGGCTACGAGCAGTACTTC. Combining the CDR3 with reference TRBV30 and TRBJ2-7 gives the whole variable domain SQTIHQWPATLVQPVGSPLSLECTVEGTSNPNLYWYRQAAGRGLQLLFYSVGIGQISSEVPQNLSASRPQDRQFILSSKKLLLSDSGFYLCACISGYEQYFGPGTRLTVT.

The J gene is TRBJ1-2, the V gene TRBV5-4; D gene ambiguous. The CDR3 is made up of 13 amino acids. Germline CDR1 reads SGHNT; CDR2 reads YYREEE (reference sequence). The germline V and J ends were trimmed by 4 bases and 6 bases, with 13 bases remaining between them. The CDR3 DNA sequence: TGTGCCAGCAGCGGGTACACCCGGGATGGCTACACCTTC. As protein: CASSGYTRDGYTF.

The CDR3, as DNA: TGTGCCACCAGCAGAGTAGCGGTGAACACCGGGGAGCTGTTTTTT. Residues: CATSRVAVNTGELFF. This chain uses TRBV15 with TRBJ2-2, with D possibly matching TRBD2 (6 bases). The germline V gene has CDR1 LNHNV and CDR2 YYDKDF (reference sequence). V was pared by 1 base and J by 1 base, with 7 bases between. The CDR3 loop spans 15 amino acids.

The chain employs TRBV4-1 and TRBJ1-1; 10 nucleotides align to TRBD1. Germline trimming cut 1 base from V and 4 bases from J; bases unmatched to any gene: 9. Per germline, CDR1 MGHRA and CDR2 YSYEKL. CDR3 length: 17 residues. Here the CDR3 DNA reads TGCGCCAGCAGCCAAGTAGGGACAGGGGCCTCAAGCACTGAAGCTTTCTTT. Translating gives CASSQVGTGASSTEAFF.